This T cell receptor (beta chain) was sequenced for a study of shared clonotypes between healthy human individuals. V lost 5 bases, J lost 3 bases, and 20 bases lay in between. The CDR3 covers 16 residues. Germline V lookup: CDR1 MNHEY, CDR2 SMNVEV (reference sequence). CD45RO-negative CD8 cells positively selected for CCR7 made up the naive population, which excluded terminally differentiated effector memory CD45RA+ cells. Per the authors' pipeline: ImmunoSEQ supplied junction-only sequences lacking quality scores, so filtering was different. Using immunoSEQ multiplex PCR, the repertoire was profiled, and TCRdb retains in-frame clones only, with some absent. The V and J calls and clone size are taken from that table; D and trimming were inferred from the DNA. The sample records 2 million or so clones, about 95% being singletons.

This chain uses TRBV27 with TRBJ2-7, with a weak D call TRBD1 (6 bases). The sequenced sample consisted of naive CD8+ T cells sorted from blood. The sequence came from a man aged 18 to 29 in good health. The CDR3 is CASSPSVGQNHYEQYF. The CDR3 region has the DNA TGTGCCAGCAGTCCCTCTGTGGGACAAAATCACTACGAGCAGTACTTC.